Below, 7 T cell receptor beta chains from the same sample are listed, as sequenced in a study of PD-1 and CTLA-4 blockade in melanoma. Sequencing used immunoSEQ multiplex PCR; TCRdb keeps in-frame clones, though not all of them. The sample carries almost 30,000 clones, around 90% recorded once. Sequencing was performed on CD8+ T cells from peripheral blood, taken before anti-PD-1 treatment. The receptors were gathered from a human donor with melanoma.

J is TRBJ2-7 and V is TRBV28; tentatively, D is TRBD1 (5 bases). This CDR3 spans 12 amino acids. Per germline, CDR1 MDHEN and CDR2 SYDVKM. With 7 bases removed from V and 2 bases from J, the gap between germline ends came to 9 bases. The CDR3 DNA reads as TGTGCCAGCAATGACAGCCCCTACGAGCAGTACTTC. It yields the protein CASNDSPYEQYF.

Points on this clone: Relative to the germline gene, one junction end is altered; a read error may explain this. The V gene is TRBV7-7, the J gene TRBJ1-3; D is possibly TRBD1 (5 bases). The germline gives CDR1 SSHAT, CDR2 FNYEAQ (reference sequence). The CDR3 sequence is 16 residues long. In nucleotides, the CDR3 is TGTGCTAGCAGCCTTGGGCAGGGTTTCCCTGGAAACACCATATATTTT. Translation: CASSLGQGFPGNTIYF.

The CDR3 coding sequence is TGTGCCAGCAGCTTCCCGTGGGAGAGTCAAGAGACCCAGTACTTC. Translated: CASSFPWESQETQYF. The genes are TRBV11-2 and TRBJ2-5; D perhaps matches TRBD2 (5 bases). This CDR3 spans 15 amino acids. Germline assignment: CDR1 SGHAT and CDR2 FQNNGV. Trimming took off 3 bases at V and 2 bases at J, with 13 bases between the two ends. Complete variable domain (other parts from reference TRBV11-2 and TRBJ2-5): EAGVAQSPRYKIIEKRQSVAFWCNPISGHATLYWYQQILGQGPKLLIQFQNNGVVDDSQLPKDRFSAERLKGVDSTLKIQPAKLEDSAVYLCASSFPWESQETQYFGPGTRLLVL.

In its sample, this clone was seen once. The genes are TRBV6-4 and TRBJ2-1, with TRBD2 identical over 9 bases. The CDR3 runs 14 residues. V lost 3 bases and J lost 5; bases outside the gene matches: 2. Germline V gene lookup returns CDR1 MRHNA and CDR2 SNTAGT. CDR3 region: CASSERLADNEQFF. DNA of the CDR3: TGTGCCAGCAGTGAGAGACTAGCGGACAATGAGCAGTTCTTC.

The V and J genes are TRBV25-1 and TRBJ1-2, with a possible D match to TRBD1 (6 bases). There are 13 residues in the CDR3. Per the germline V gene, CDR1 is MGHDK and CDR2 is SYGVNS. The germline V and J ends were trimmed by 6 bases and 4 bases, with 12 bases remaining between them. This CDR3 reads CASRGGAGYGYTF. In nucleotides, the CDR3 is TGTGCCAGCAGGGGGGGGGCCGGCTATGGCTACACCTTC.

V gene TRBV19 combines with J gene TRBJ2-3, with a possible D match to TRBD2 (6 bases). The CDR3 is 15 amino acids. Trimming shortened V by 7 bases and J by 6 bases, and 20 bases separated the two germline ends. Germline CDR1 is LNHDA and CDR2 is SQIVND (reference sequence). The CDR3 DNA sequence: TGTGCCAGTACCTCTACTAGCACCAAGAGGGATACGCAGTATTTT. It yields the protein CASTSTSTKRDTQYF. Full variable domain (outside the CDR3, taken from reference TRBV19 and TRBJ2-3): DGGITQSPKYLFRKEGQNVTLSCEQNLNHDAMYWYRQDPGQGLRLIYYSQIVNDFQKGDIAEGYSVSREKKESFPLTVTSAQKNPTAFYLCASTSTSTKRDTQYFGPGTRLTVL.

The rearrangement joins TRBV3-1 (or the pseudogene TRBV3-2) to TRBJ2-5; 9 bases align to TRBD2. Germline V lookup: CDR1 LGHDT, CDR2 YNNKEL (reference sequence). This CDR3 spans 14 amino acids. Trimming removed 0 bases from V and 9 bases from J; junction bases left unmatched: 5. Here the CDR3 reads CASSQEASGASQYF. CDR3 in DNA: TGTGCCAGCAGCCAAGAGGCTAGCGGGGCCTCCCAGTACTTC.